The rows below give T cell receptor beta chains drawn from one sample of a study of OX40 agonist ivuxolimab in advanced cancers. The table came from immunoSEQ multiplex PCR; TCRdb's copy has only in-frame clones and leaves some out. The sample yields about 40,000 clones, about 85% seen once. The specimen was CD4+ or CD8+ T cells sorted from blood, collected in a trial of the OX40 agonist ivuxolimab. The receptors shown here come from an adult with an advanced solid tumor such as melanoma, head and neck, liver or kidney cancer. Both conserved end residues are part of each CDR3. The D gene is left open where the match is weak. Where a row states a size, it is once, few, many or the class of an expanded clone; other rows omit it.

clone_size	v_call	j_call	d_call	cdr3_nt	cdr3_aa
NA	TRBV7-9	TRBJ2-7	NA	TGTGCCAGCAGTCGGACGGCCTCCTACGAGCAGTACTTC	CASSRTASYEQYF
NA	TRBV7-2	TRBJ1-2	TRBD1	TGTGCCAGCAGTATAGGGGGACAGGGTAACTATGGCTACACCTTC	CASSIGGQGNYGYTF
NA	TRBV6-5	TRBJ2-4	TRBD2	TGTGCCAGCAGAAGCCTAGCGGGAGAGGAAAACATTCAGTACTTC	CASRSLAGEENIQYF
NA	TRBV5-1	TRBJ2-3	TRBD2	TGCGCCAGCAGCTTGGTTCCGACTCATAGCGGGGGGGGCACAGATACGCAGTATTTT	CASSLVPTHSGGGTDTQYF
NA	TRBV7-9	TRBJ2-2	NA	TGTGCCAGCAGCTTTACAGGGGGGGACACCGGGGAGCTGTTTTTT	CASSFTGGDTGELFF
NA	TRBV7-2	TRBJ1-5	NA	TGTGCCAACAGCTTAACAGATATTCAGCCCCAGCATTTT	CANSLTDIQPQHF
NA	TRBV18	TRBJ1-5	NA	TGTGCCAGCTCACCAGAGACAGGCAACAATCAGCCCCAGCATTTT	CASSPETGNNQPQHF
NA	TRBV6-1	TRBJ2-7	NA	TGTGCCAGCAGACCCAGGAGCACCTACGAGCAGTACTTC	CASRPRSTYEQYF
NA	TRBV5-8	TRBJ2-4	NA	TGTGCAACCGAGGGGATAGCCAAAAACATTCAGTACTTC	CATEGIAKNIQYF
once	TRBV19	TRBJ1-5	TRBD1	TGTGCCAGTAGTGCCGGACAGGAATGGAGCAATCAGCCCCAGCATTTT	CASSAGQEWSNQPQHF
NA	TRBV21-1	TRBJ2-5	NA	TGTGCCAGCAGCCCAGGCGGCGTACAAGAGACCCAGTACTTC	CASSPGGVQETQYF
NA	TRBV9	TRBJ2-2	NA	TGTGCCAGCAGCGTAGCGGGTCTGGGGGAGCTGTTTTTT	CASSVAGLGELFF
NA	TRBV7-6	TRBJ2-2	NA	TGTGCCAGCAGCCGTGGGGCAGGGGAGATTGTCGGGGAGCTGTTTTTT	CASSRGAGEIVGELFF
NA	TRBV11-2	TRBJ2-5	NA	TGTGCCAGCAGCCCGCAAGAGACCCAGTACTTC	CASSPQETQYF
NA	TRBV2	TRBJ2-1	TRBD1	TGTGCCAGCAGTTTGGACAGGGGGGCGTACAATGAGCAGTTCTTC	CASSLDRGAYNEQFF
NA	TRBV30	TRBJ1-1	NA	TGTGCCTGGAGTAGGGCCCAAGCTGAAGCTTTCTTT	CAWSRAQAEAFF
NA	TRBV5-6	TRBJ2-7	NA	TGTGCCAGCAGCCCGGACGTAAAGTCCTACGAGCAGTACTTC	CASSPDVKSYEQYF
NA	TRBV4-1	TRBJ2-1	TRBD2	TGCGCCAGCAGCCAAGCGGGTCCTAGGGCGGGAGGGTTCAATGAGCAGTTCTTC	CASSQAGPRAGGFNEQFF
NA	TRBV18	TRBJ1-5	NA	TGTGCCAGCTCACCAACCGGGACCCCAGATAGCAATCAGCCCCAGCATTTT	CASSPTGTPDSNQPQHF
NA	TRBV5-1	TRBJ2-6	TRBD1	TGCGCCAGCAGCTGGGGGGACAGGGTCCCCAACGTCCTGACTTTC	CASSWGDRVPNVLTF
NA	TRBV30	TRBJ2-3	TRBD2	TGTGCCTGGAGCGGGGAGGGCGCGGGAGGCACAGATACGCAGTATTTT	CAWSGEGAGGTDTQYF
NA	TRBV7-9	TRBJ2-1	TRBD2	TGTGCCAGCAGTTTCCGACTAGCGGGGTACAATGAGCAGTTCTTC	CASSFRLAGYNEQFF
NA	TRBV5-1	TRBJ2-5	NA	TGCGCCAGCAGCCAAAACAGGGCCGGGGGGTTAGAGACCCAGTACTTC	CASSQNRAGGLETQYF
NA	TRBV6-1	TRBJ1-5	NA	TGTGCCAGCAGTGAACGTCTTTCGGGGGCTCAGCCCCAGCATTTT	CASSERLSGAQPQHF
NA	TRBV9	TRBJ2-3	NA	TGTGCCAGCAGGGGCCAGGAGGGGGCGTTCGGAGATACGCAGTATTTT	CASRGQEGAFGDTQYF
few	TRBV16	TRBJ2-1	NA	TGTGCCAGCAGCCAATTGGGCCAGGGCCCCTACAATGAGCAGTTCTTC	CASSQLGQGPYNEQFF
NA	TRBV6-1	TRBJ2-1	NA	TGTGCCAGCAGCCAATACAATGAGCAGTTCTTC	CASSQYNEQFF
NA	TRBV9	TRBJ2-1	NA	TGTGCCAGCAGCGTATTCTTTTCTGCAGGGTACAATGAGCAGTTCTTC	CASSVFFSAGYNEQFF
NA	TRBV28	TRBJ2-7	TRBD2	TGTGCCAGCAGCATATCCGGGACTAGCCTATACGAGCAGTACTTC	CASSISGTSLYEQYF
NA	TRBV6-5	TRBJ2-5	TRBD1	TGTGCCAGCAGCAGCGACAGGGGCGAGACCCAGTACTTC	CASSSDRGETQYF
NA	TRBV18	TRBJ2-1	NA	TGTGCCAGCTCACCACCGGAGGCCCTCCCCTACAATGAGCAGTTCTTC	CASSPPEALPYNEQFF
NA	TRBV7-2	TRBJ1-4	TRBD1	TGTGCCAGCAGCCCCGCAGGGGGAAGTGAAAAACTGTTTTTT	CASSPAGGSEKLFF
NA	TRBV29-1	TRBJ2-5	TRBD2	TGCAGCGTTGAAGATAGCGGGGGGCCATTAAAAGAGACCCAGTACTTC	CSVEDSGGPLKETQYF
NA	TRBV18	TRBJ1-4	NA	TGTGCCAGCTCACCCCCCGGGACGGGTGAAAAACTGTTTTTT	CASSPPGTGEKLFF
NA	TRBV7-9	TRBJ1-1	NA	TGTGCCAGCAGCCCCACGGACAGCATGAACACTGAAGCTTTCTTT	CASSPTDSMNTEAFF
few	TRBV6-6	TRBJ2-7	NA	TGTGCCAGCAGTTACGGGGCGGGGGCAGCCTACGAGCAGTACTTC	CASSYGAGAAYEQYF
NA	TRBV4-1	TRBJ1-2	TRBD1	TGCGCCAGCAGCCAAGAACGGGCAGGGGGGAACTATGGCTACACCTTC	CASSQERAGGNYGYTF
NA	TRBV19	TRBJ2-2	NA	TGTGCCAGTAGTGACAGCTTAACCGGGGAGCTGTTTTTT	CASSDSLTGELFF
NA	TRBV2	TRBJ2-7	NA	TGTGCCAGCAAAGACGGCAGGGACATTTACGAGCAGTACTTC	CASKDGRDIYEQYF
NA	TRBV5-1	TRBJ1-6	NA	TGCGCCAGCAGCTTGGAGGGCAGGGAAAGTTCACCCCTCCACTTT	CASSLEGRESSPLHF
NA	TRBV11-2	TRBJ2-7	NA	TGTGCCAGCAGCTTAGACAGGGTACCCGAGCAGTACTTC	CASSLDRVPEQYF
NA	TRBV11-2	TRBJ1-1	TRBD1	TGTGCCAGCAGCCCACAGGGGGCAAGGACTGAAGCTTTCTTT	CASSPQGARTEAFF
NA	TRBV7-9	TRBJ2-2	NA	TGTGCCAGCAGCCTTCCCGGTAGCGGCAGTTCTGTCGGGGAGCTGTTTTTT	CASSLPGSGSSVGELFF
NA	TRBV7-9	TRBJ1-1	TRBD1	TGTGCCAGCAGCGAACAGGACAGGGGGCCCAAAGAGGCTTTCTTT	CASSEQDRGPKEAFF
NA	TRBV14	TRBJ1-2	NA	TGTGCCAGCAGCCAAGGGGCAGGGATGTTATATGGCTACACCTTC	CASSQGAGMLYGYTF
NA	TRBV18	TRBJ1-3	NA	TGTGCCAGCTCACCACCGGTAGAGGTTGGAAACACCATATATTTT	CASSPPVEVGNTIYF
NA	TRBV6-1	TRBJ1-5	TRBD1	TGTGCCAGCAGTGAAGGACAGGGGGGACAGCCCCAGCATTTT	CASSEGQGGQPQHF
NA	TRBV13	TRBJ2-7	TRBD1	TGTGCCAGCAGTGAACCTGGGACAGGGGACCACGAGCAGTACTTC	CASSEPGTGDHEQYF
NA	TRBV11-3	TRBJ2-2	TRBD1	TGTGCCAGCAGACCGGGACAGGGGGCCGGGGAGCTGTTTTTT	CASRPGQGAGELFF
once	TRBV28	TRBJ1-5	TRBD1	TGTGCCAGCAGTTCCGTGGACAGGGGCCCGTCCCAGCCCCAGCATTTT	CASSSVDRGPSQPQHF
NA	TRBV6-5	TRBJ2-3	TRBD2	TGTGCCAGCAGTTACAGCGGGGAATCCACAGATACGCAGTATTTT	CASSYSGESTDTQYF